This is a list of T cell receptor beta chains from one sample in a study of Ad26.COV2.S vaccination and SARS-CoV-2 variants. Here immunoSEQ multiplex PCR was the method, and the copy in TCRdb shows in-frame clones only, minus some. The table shows approximately 350,000 clones, with about 80% occurring only once. The sample here was peripheral blood, taken in a trial of Ad26.COV2.S vaccine versus placebo. These receptors were obtained from a person aged 18-60 years who received the Ad26.COV2.S COVID-19 vaccine or a placebo. Each CDR3 is given with its conserved first and last residue. The D gene is left open where the match is weak. Size values are once, few and many counts, or a class for expanded clones, and some rows have none.

d_gene | j_gene | abundance | v_gene | CDR3aa | CDR3nt
TRBD1 | TRBJ1-2 | NA | TRBV6-1 | CASSESRGRFTF | TGTGCCAGCAGTGAGTCGAGGGGGCGATTTACCTTC
NA | TRBJ1-2 | NA | TRBV4-1 | CASSPPTLGGYTF | TGCGCCAGCAGCCCCCCAACCCTTGGGGGCTACACCTTC
NA | TRBJ2-5 | NA | TRBV5-1 | CASSWGTVEETQYF | TGCGCCAGCAGCTGGGGGACGGTAGAAGAGACCCAGTACTTC
TRBD1 | TRBJ1-1 | NA | TRBV25-1 | CASSGQGWTEAFF | TGTGCCAGCAGTGGACAGGGGTGGACTGAAGCTTTCTTT
TRBD1 | TRBJ2-6 | NA | TRBV18 | CASSPQGASSSGANVLTF | TGTGCCAGCTCACCTCAGGGGGCTAGTTCCTCTGGGGCCAACGTCCTGACTTTC
NA | TRBJ2-2 | NA | TRBV20-1 | CSARVGELFF | TGCAGTGCTAGAGTAGGGGAGCTGTTTTTT
NA | TRBJ2-7 | NA | TRBV6-5 | CASSWGASYEQYF | TGTGCCAGCAGTTGGGGGGCCTCCTACGAGCAGTACTTC
TRBD1 | TRBJ2-7 | NA | TRBV19 | CASSKGQYYEQYF | TGTGCCAGTAGCAAGGGACAGTACTACGAGCAGTACTTC
TRBD1 | TRBJ2-3 | NA | TRBV5-1 | CASSPNRDSLGTDTQYF | TGCGCCAGCAGCCCCAATAGGGACAGCTTGGGGACAGATACGCAGTATTTT
TRBD1 | TRBJ1-5 | NA | TRBV6-1 | CASSEKTGGRGNQPQHF | TGTGCCAGCAGTGAAAAGACAGGGGGAAGGGGCAATCAGCCCCAGCATTTT
NA | TRBJ2-7 | NA | TRBV28 | CASRLATPKEQYF | TGTGCCAGCAGACTGGCAACTCCTAAGGAGCAGTACTTC
TRBD2 | TRBJ2-1 | NA | TRBV24-1 | CATSDPLADSTIKQFF | TGTGCCACCAGTGACCCTCTAGCGGACTCCACAATTAAGCAGTTCTTC
TRBD1 | TRBJ2-2 | once | TRBV13 | CASSLVGDRRTGELFF | TGTGCCAGCAGCTTGGTTGGGGACAGACGCACCGGGGAGCTGTTTTTT
TRBD1 | TRBJ1-1 | NA | TRBV6-5 | CASSYSFGTGGPEAFF | TGTGCCAGCAGTTACTCATTCGGGACAGGGGGCCCTGAAGCTTTCTTT
NA | TRBJ2-2 | NA | TRBV9 | CASSVVPTGELFF | TGTGCCAGCAGCGTAGTCCCGACCGGGGAGCTGTTTTTT
TRBD1 | TRBJ2-7 | once | TRBV27 | CASSPGTVYEQYF | TGTGCCAGCAGTCCCGGGACAGTTTACGAGCAGTACTTC
TRBD1 | TRBJ1-2 | NA | TRBV4-1 | CASRPVGQRKDGYTF | TGCGCCAGCAGACCAGTGGGACAGAGAAAGGATGGCTACACCTTC
TRBD1 | TRBJ1-5 | few | TRBV7-9 | CASSSGTGVQPQHF | TGTGCCAGCAGCTCCGGGACAGGGGTTCAGCCCCAGCATTTT
NA | TRBJ2-1 | NA | TRBV13 | CASSSPDLPGYNEQFF | TGTGCCAGCAGTTCCCCCGACCTCCCGGGCTACAATGAGCAGTTCTTC
TRBD1 | TRBJ2-1 | NA | TRBV6-5 | CASSRDRGPYNEQFF | TGTGCCAGCAGTCGCGACAGGGGCCCCTACAATGAGCAGTTCTTC
TRBD1 | TRBJ2-2 | NA | TRBV5-1 | CASSSRQGTGELFF | TGCGCCAGCAGCTCGCGACAGGGAACCGGGGAGCTGTTTTTT
TRBD2 | TRBJ2-3 | NA | TRBV11-2 | CASSLLAGQGTDTQYF | TGTGCCAGCAGCTTGTTAGCGGGACAAGGCACAGATACGCAGTATTTT
TRBD1 | TRBJ2-3 | once | TRBV6-2/TRBV6-3 | CASSPDRARTDTQYF | TGTGCCAGCAGTCCCGACAGGGCCCGAACAGATACGCAGTATTTT
TRBD2 | TRBJ2-1 | NA | TRBV29-1 | CSVRPGGASNEQFF | TGCAGCGTTCGACCCGGGGGGGCGAGCAATGAGCAGTTCTTC
NA | TRBJ1-5 | NA | TRBV19 | CASRGRLNQPQHF | TGTGCCAGTAGGGGACGACTTAATCAGCCCCAGCATTTT
NA | TRBJ2-7 | NA | TRBV9 | CASSVGTSYEQYF | TGTGCCAGCAGCGTCGGGACCTCCTACGAGCAGTACTTC
NA | TRBJ1-3 | NA | TRBV10-3 | CAISAGAGNTIYF | TGTGCCATCAGTGCCGGGGCCGGAAACACCATATATTTT
NA | TRBJ1-4 | NA | TRBV7-2 | CASSLLGGEGEKLFF | TGTGCCAGCAGCTTATTGGGTGGAGAGGGTGAAAAACTGTTTTTT
NA | TRBJ2-7 | NA | TRBV6-5 | CASKQLRGQYF | TGTGCCAGCAAACAGCTCCGTGGGCAGTACTTC
NA | TRBJ2-3 | NA | TRBV19 | CASRTGFTADTQYF | TGTGCCAGTAGAACAGGGTTTACGGCAGATACGCAGTATTTT
NA | TRBJ2-7 | NA | TRBV6-2/TRBV6-3 | CASSSRRQPFSQVLYEQYF | TGTGCCAGCAGTTCCAGACGACAACCTTTTTCACAAGTTCTCTACGAGCAGTACTTC
NA | TRBJ1-1 | once | TRBV21-1 | CASSKLRGKMDTEAFF | TGTGCCAGCAGCAAGCTCCGGGGTAAAATGGACACTGAAGCTTTCTTT
NA | TRBJ1-1 | NA | TRBV29-1 | CSVLSPEAFF | TGCAGCGTTTTGTCCCCTGAAGCTTTCTTT
NA | TRBJ2-5 | NA | TRBV5-1 | CASSGQSQETQYF | TGCGCCAGCAGTGGACAGAGCCAAGAGACCCAGTACTTC
TRBD2 | TRBJ2-1 | NA | TRBV11-2 | CASSSIAGAYNEQFF | TGTGCCAGCAGCTCCATAGCGGGAGCCTACAATGAGCAGTTCTTC
NA | TRBJ2-2 | NA | TRBV25-1 | CASSPAVLFSGELFF | TGTGCCAGCTCCCCTGCAGTTCTATTCTCCGGGGAGCTGTTTTTT
NA | TRBJ2-1 | NA | TRBV7-9 | CASSPGTDNEQFF | TGTGCCAGCAGCCCCGGGACGGACAATGAGCAGTTCTTC
NA | TRBJ2-2 | few | TRBV19 | CASSQLGELFF | TGTGCCAGTAGTCAACTCGGGGAGCTGTTTTTT
NA | TRBJ1-2 | NA | TRBV7-2 | CASSLGDPHGYTF | TGTGCCAGCAGCTTGGGGGACCCCCATGGCTACACCTTC
NA | TRBJ2-6 | NA | TRBV19 | CASRDFGQYSGANVLTF | TGTGCCAGTAGAGATTTCGGGCAGTACTCTGGGGCCAACGTCCTGACTTTC